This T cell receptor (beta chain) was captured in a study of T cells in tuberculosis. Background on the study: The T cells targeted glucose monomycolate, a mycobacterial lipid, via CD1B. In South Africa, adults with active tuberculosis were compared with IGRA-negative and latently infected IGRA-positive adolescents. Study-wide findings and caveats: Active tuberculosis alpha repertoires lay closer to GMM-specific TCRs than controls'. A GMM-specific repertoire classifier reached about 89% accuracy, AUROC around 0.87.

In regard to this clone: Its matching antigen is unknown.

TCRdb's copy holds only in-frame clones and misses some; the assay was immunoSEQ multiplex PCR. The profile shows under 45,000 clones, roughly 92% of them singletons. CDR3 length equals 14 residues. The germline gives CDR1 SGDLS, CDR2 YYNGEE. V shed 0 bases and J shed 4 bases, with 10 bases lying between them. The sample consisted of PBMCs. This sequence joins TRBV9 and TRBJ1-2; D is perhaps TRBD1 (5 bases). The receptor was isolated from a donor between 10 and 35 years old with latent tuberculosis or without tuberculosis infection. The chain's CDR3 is CASSVAQGTYGYTF. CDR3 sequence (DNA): TGTGCCAGCAGCGTAGCCCAGGGTACCTATGGCTACACCTTC.